This T cell receptor (beta chain) appears in the sequencing data of a study of T cell responses to AZD1222 COVID-19 vaccine. This CDR3 has 15 amino acids. Germline assignment: CDR1 LGHNA and CDR2 YSLEER. V shed 2 bases and J shed 3 bases, with 8 bases lying between them. The data were produced by immunoSEQ multiplex PCR, yet TCRdb's version contains in-frame clones alone and is incomplete. The table shows 250,000 or so clones, with approximately 93% occurring only once. The clonotype comes from an adult in good health. Here the sequenced sample was peripheral blood, taken on day 0 of AZD1222 vaccination. J is TRBJ2-6 and V is TRBV4-3; no firm D call. CDR3 residues: CASSQRPDGANVLTF. The DNA of the CDR3 is TGCGCCAGCAGCCAAAGACCAGATGGGGCCAACGTCCTGACTTTC.